Sequencing of this TCR beta chain was carried out in a study of blood T cell repertoires in COVID-19. Study-wide background: T cells, B-cell-depleted T cells, or PBMCs provided the cDNA or gDNA that served as material.

Sequencing was performed with immunoSEQ multiplex PCR; in TCRdb, only in-frame clones are kept and a portion is missing. The sample contains about 58,000 clones, roughly 84% of which appear only once. Seattle enrolled patients during active infection and tracked them longitudinally. CDR3 size: 17 residues. J lost 5 bases, V lost 5 bases, and 11 bases had no gene match. In germline, CDR1 is SGHTA, CDR2 FQGNSA. The material sequenced was peripheral blood. This TCR was sampled from a man older than 75 with COVID-19, enrolled during active disease. The chain employs TRBV7-2 and TRBJ2-1; 11 positions agree with TRBD2. CDR3 sequence: CASSKRHPGLADNEQFF. The DNA of the CDR3 is TGTGCCAGCAGCAAGAGACACCCGGGACTAGCGGACAATGAGCAGTTCTTC.